This T cell receptor beta chain was sequenced in a study of blood T cell repertoires in COVID-19. Overall study context: PBMCs, B-cell-depleted T cells, or T cells were the source of the cDNA or gDNA that made up the material.

Libraries were prepared by immunoSEQ multiplex PCR; TCRdb keeps only in-frame clonotypes and omits some of them. Of 200,000 to 250,000 clones listed, 80% to 90% are singletons. The CDR3 totals 16 residues. Per the germline V gene, CDR1 is SGHTA and CDR2 is FQGNSA. Losses at the gene ends were 3 bases for V and 5 bases for J; bases not matched to a gene: 7. Assignments of participants to cohorts depended upon their own reported clinical history. The chain uses TRBV7-2 and TRBJ2-2; 9 positions match TRBD1. Input material: PBMCs or T cells enriched from blood (not recorded which). The source of this sequence is a woman aged 45 to 65 in a cohort exposed to, infected with or recovered from COVID-19 (not recorded which). The CDR3 loop reads CASSFSGTGHTGELFF. CDR3 bases: TGTGCCAGCAGCTTCTCCGGGACAGGGCATACCGGGGAGCTGTTTTTT.